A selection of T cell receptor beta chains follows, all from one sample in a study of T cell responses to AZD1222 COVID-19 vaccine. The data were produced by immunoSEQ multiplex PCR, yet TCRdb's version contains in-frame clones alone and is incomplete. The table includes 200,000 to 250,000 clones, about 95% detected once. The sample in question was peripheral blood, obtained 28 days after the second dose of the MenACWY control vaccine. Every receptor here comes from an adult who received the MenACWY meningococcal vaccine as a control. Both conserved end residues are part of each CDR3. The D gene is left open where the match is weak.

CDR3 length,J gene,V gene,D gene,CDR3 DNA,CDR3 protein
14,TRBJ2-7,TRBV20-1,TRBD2,TGCAGTGCTAGTTCGATTAGCGGGTCCTACGAGCAGTACTTC,CSASSISGSYEQYF
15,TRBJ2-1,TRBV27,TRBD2,TGTGCCAGCAGTCCGAACAGCGGGAGCGGAAATGAGCAGTTCTTC,CASSPNSGSGNEQFF
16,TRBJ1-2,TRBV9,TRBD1,TGTGCCAGCAGCGCCGACCTCAGGGGGAAGTGGGATGGCTACACCTTC,CASSADLRGKWDGYTF
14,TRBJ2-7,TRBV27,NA,TGTGCCAGCACCGAGCGTTTGGGCCCCTACGAGCAGTACTTC,CASTERLGPYEQYF
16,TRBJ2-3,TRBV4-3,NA,TGCGCCAGCAGCCAAGATGGACTATCTAGCACAGATACGCAGTATTTT,CASSQDGLSSTDTQYF
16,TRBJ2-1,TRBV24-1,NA,TGTGCCACCAGCCTACGTGAGGGGGAGTACTACAATGAGCAGTTCTTC,CATSLREGEYYNEQFF
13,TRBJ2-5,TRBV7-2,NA,TGTGCCAGCAATAGGGAGATAGGAGAGACCCAGTACTTC,CASNREIGETQYF
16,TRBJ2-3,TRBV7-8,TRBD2,TGTGCCAGCAGCTCCCTTAGCGGGAGTTTCACAGATACGCAGTATTTT,CASSSLSGSFTDTQYF
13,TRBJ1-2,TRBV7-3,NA,TGTGCCAGCAGCTTAGGGGCAAACTATGGCTACACCTTC,CASSLGANYGYTF
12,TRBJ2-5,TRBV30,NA,TGTGCCTGGACGGTGGGGGGAGAGACCCAGTACTTC,CAWTVGGETQYF
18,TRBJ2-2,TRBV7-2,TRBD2,TGTGCCAGCAGCTTTCGCAGCGGGGGGGCGCCTGGAGCCGGGGAGCTGTTTTTT,CASSFRSGGAPGAGELFF
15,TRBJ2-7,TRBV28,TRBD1,TGTGCCAGCAGTCAGCCCCGGACAGGGTCCTACGAGCAGTACTTC,CASSQPRTGSYEQYF
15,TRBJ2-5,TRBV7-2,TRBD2,TGTGCCAGCAGTTGGACTAGCGGGAGGGGAGAGACCCAGTACTTC,CASSWTSGRGETQYF
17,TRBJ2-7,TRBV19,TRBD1,TGTGCCACCTCTCCGGGACAGGGGTATTACCGCGACTACGAGCAGTACTTC,CATSPGQGYYRDYEQYF
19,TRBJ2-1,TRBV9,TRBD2,TGTGCCAGCAGCGTAGAGTCTAGCGGGGGCCCCGGCGCCTACAATGAGCAGTTCTTC,CASSVESSGGPGAYNEQFF
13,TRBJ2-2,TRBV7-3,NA,TGTGCCAGCAGCTTTGGGGGGACCGGGGAGCTGTTTTTT,CASSFGGTGELFF
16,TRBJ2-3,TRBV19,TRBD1,TGTGCCAGTAGTTCTGACAGGGGGCTTAGCACAGATACGCAGTATTTT,CASSSDRGLSTDTQYF
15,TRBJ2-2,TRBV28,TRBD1,TGTGCCAGCAGTTGGAACAGGGGGAACACCGGGGAGCTGTTTTTT,CASSWNRGNTGELFF
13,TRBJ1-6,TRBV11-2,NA,TGTGCCAGCAGCTTAGATCTTAATTCACCCCTCCACTTT,CASSLDLNSPLHF
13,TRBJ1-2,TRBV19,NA,TGTGCCAGTAGTATTGAGGACACCTATGGCTACACCTTC,CASSIEDTYGYTF
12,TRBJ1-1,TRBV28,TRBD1,TGTGCCAGCAGCTCTTACAGGGGTGAAGCTTTCTTT,CASSSYRGEAFF
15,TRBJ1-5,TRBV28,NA,TGTGCCAGCACCAGCCTCACTCCTTCCGGGCAGCCCCAGCATTTT,CASTSLTPSGQPQHF
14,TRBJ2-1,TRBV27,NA,TGTGCCAGCAGTTTATCACCCGGAAACAATGAGCAGTTCTTC,CASSLSPGNNEQFF
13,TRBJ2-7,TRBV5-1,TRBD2,TGCGCCAGCAGCTGGGGAAGGGAGGGGGAGCAGTACTTC,CASSWGREGEQYF